This TCR beta chain was found in a study of identical twins. A universal primer site was added by template switching, and unique molecular identifiers were carried by the cDNA. TCRdb analysed the 5' RACE reads with MiXCR anew, one entry per CDR3 protein. This table has approximately 600,000 distinct CDR3 sequences, roughly 7.1% appearing once. CDR1 and CDR2 from the germline V gene are MNHEY and SMNVEV (reference sequence). Trimming took 2 bases from V and 7 from J, leaving 11 bases between them. This CDR3 spans 13 amino acids. Regarding this clonotype: The antigen is not known.

The study, taken as a whole, reports: Partial confounding of zero-insertion analyses by invariant MAIT and iNKT cells was possible. Out-of-frame alpha sequences that twins shared showed excess low generation probability. Insertions were fewer in abundant cord blood beta clonotypes, whereas memory repertoires showed none of this pattern.

A further study also used this sample, focusing on yellow fever vaccine responses in identical twins.

The receptor was isolated from a woman between 18 and 30 years old in good health. The sequenced sample consisted of PBMCs. This sequence joins TRBV27 and TRBJ1-2; possible D gene TRBD1, 5 bases. The CDR3 region is CASSLVGRGGYTF. In DNA, the CDR3 is TGTGCCAGCAGTTTAGTGGGGCGAGGTGGCTACACCTTC.